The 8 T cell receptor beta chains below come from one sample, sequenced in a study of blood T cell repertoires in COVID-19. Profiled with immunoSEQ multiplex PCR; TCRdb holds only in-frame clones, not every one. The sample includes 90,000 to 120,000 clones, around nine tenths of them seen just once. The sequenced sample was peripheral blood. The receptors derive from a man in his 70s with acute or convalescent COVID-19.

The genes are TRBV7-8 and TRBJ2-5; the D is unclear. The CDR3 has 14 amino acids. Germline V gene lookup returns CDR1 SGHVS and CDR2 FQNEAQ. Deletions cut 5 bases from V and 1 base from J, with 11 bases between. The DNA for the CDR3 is TGTGCCAGCAGCCCCCGACGGAGCCAAGAGACCCAGTACTTC. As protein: CASSPRRSQETQYF.

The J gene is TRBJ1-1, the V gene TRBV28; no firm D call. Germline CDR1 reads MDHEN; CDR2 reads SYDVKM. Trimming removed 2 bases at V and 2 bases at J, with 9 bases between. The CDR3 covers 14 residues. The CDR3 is CASSLPLANTEAFF. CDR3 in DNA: TGTGCCAGCAGTTTACCCTTAGCTAACACTGAAGCTTTCTTT.

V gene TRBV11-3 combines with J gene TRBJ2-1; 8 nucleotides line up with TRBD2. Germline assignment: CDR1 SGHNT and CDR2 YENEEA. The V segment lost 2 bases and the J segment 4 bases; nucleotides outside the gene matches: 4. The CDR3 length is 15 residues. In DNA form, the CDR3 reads TGTGCCAGCAGCTTACTTAGCGGGGCTTACAATGAGCAGTTCTTC. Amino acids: CASSLLSGAYNEQFF. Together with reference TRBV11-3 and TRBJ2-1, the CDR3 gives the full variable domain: EAGVVQSPRYKIIEKKQPVAFWCNPISGHNTLYWYLQNLGQGPELLIRYENEEAVDDSQLPKDRFSAERLKGVDSTLKIQPAELGDSAVYLCASSLLSGAYNEQFFGPGTRLTVL.

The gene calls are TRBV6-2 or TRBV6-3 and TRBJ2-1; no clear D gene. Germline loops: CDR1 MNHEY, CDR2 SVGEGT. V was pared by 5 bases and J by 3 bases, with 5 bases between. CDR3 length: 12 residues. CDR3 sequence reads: CASSQLYNEQFF. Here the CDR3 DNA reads TGTGCCAGCAGTCAACTCTACAATGAGCAGTTCTTC.

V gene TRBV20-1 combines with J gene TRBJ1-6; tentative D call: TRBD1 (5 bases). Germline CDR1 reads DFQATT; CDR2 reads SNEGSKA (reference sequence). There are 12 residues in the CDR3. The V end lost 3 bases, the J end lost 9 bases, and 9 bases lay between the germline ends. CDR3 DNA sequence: TGCAGTGCTAGTTTCGGGGGTTCACCCCTCCACTTT. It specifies CSASFGGSPLHF.

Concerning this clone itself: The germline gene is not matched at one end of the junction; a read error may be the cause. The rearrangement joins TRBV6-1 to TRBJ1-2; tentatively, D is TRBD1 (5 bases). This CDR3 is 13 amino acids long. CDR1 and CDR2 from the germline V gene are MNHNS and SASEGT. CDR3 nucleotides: TGTGCCAGCAGGGAAGGGACTCTGTATGGCTACACCTTC. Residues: CASREGTLYGYTF.

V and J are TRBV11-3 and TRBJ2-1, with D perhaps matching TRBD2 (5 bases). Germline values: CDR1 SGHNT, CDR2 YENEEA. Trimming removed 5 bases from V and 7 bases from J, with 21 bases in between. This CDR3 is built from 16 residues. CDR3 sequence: CASSPLRWERPNEQFF. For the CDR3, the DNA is TGTGCCAGCAGCCCTCTGCGGTGGGAGAGACCAAATGAGCAGTTCTTC.

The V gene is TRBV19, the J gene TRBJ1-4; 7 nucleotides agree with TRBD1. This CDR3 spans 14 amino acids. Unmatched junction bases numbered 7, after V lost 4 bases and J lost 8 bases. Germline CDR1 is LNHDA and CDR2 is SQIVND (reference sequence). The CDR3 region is CASSTGGSLEKLFF. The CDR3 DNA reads TGTGCCAGTAGTACAGGGGGATCGCTCGAAAAACTGTTTTTT. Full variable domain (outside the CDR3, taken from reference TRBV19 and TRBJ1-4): DGGITQSPKYLFRKEGQNVTLSCEQNLNHDAMYWYRQDPGQGLRLIYYSQIVNDFQKGDIAEGYSVSREKKESFPLTVTSAQKNPTAFYLCASSTGGSLEKLFFGSGTQLSVL.